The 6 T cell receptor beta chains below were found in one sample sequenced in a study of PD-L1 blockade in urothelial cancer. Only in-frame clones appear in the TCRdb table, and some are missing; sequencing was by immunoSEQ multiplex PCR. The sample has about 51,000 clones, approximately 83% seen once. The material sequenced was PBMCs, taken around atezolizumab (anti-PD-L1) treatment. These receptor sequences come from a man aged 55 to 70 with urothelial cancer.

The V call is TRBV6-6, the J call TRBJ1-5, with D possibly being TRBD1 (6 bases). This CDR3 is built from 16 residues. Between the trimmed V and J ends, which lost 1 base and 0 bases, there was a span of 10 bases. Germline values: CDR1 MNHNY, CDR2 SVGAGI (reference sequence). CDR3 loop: CASSYWTDYSNQPQHF. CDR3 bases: TGTGCCAGCAGTTACTGGACAGACTATAGCAATCAGCCCCAGCATTTT.

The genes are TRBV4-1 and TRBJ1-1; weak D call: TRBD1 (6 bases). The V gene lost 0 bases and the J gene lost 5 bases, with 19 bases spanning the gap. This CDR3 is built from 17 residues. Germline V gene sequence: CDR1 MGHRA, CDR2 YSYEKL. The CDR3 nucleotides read TGCGCCAGCAGCCAAGATGAAAGGTCGCGGGGGCTTACTGAAGCTTTCTTT. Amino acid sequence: CASSQDERSRGLTEAFF.

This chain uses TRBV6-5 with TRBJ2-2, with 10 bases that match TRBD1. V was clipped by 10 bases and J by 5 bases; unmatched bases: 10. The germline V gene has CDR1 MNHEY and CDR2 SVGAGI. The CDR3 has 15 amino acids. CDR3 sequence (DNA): TGTGCCACCAGGGACAGGGGCTTTGGGACCGGGGAGCTGTTTTTT. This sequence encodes CATRDRGFGTGELFF.

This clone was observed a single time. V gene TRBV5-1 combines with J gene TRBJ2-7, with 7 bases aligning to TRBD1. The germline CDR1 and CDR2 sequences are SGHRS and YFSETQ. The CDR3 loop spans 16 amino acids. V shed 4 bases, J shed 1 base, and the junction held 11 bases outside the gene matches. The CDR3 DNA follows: TGCGCCAGCAGCCCCCTAGACAGGGACCGTTCCTACGAGCAGTACTTC. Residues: CASSPLDRDRSYEQYF.

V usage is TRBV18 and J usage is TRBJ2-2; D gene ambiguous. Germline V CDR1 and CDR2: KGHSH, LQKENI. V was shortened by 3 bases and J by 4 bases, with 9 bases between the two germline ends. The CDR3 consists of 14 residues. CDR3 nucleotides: TGTGCCAGCTCACCGAAACAGACCACCGGGGAGCTGTTTTTT. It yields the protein CASSPKQTTGELFF.

DNA for the CDR3: TGTGCCAGCACAGCGACAGGAATGGAGTTCTATGGCTACACCTTC. Its protein is CASTATGMEFYGYTF. The chain has TRBV25-1 and TRBJ1-2; tentative D call: TRBD1 (6 bases). CDR1 is MGHDK, CDR2 SYGVNS, per germline. This CDR3 is built from 15 residues. V lost 7 bases and J 4 bases, leaving 19 bases between the germline ends.